The clone carrying this T cell receptor (beta chain) has just one count. The table came from immunoSEQ multiplex PCR; TCRdb's copy has only in-frame clones and leaves some out. The sample lists about 77,000 clones; around 94% were seen once. The data were taken from a study of control samples from healthy donors and cancer patients. The sequenced sample was blood. The clonotype comes from a woman in her sixties or seventies in good health.

The CDR3 loop reads CASSLLGERTDTQYF. The DNA for the CDR3 is TGTGCCAGCAGCTTGTTGGGTGAAAGGACAGATACGCAGTATTTT. The genes are TRBV7-2 and TRBJ2-3; no clear D gene. V lost 3 bases and J lost 3, with 13 bases in between. Germline values: CDR1 SGHTA, CDR2 FQGNSA. CDR3 length equals 15 residues.